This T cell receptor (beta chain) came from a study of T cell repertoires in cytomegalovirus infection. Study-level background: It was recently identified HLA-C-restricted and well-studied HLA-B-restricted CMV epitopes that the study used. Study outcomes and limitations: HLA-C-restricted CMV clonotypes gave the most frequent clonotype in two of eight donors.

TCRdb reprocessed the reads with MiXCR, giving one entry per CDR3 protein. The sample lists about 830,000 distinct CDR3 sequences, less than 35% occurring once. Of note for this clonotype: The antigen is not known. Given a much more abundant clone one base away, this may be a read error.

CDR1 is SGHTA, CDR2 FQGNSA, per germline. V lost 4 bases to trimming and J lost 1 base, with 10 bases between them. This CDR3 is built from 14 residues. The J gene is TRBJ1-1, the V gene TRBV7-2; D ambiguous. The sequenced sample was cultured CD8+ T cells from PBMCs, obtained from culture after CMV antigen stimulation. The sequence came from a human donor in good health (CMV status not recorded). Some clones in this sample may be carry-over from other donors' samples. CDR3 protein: CASSWQEANTEAFF. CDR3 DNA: TGTGCCAGCAGCTGGCAGGAGGCGAACACTGAAGCTTTCTTT. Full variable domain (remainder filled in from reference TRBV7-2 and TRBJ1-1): GAGVSQSPSNKVTEKGKDVELRCDPISGHTALYWYRQSLGQGLEFLIYFQGNSAPDKSGLPSDRFSAERTGGSVSTLTIQRTQQEDSAVYLCASSWQEANTEAFFGQGTRLTVV.